Shown below are 12 T cell receptor beta chains from a single sample sequenced in a study of regulatory T cells in long-lasting Graves disease. The time point is: newly diagnosed GD, antithyroid drugs for less than 3 months. Isolated PBMC RNA provided the starting material for the TCR library. The TCR beta library used iRepertoire HTBI primers with Arm-PCR amplification of CDR3. TCRdb re-called the multiplex PCR reads with MiXCR, one entry per CDR3 protein. The sample consists of about 470,000 distinct CDR3 sequences, 15% to 20% of them appearing once. These data also featured in a second study, about T cells in Graves' hyperthyroidism and ophthalmopathy.

Here the sequenced sample was peripheral blood mononuclear cells (PBMCs), taken at new diagnosis, from a patient treated with antithyroid drugs. These receptors originate from a man aged 35-49 years with Graves disease.

In this sample, this clonotype turned up many times. The CDR3 region has the DNA TGTGCCAGCAGTCCGCGACCCCCCTCGGGGACTGAAGCTTTCTTT. This encodes CASSPRPPSGTEAFF. The gene calls are TRBV28 and TRBJ1-1; no definite D call. V was pared by 5 bases and J by 5 bases, with 18 bases between. This CDR3 comprises 15 residues. Germline-derived CDR1 and CDR2 are MDHEN and SYDVKM.

This clonotype was found many times. The genes are TRBV7-3 and TRBJ2-3; D gene ambiguous. Germline CDR1 reads SGHTA; CDR2 reads FQGTGA. This CDR3 contains 15 residues. The ends were cut back, 5 bases at V and 2 bases at J, with 14 bases in the middle. Here the CDR3 reads CASSPVRGITDTQYF. As DNA, the CDR3 is TGTGCCAGCAGCCCCGTCCGTGGGATCACAGATACGCAGTATTTT.

This clonotype was counted at least ten times. The V gene is TRBV20-1, the J gene TRBJ2-3; D gene uncertain. Trimming cost V 5 bases and J 0 bases, with 12 bases left between them. CDR1 and CDR2 from the germline V gene are DFQATT and SNEGSKA (reference sequence). The CDR3 consists of 14 residues. CDR3 bases: TGCAGTGCTCCTAATGGGCAGAGCACAGATACGCAGTATTTT. Protein sequence: CSAPNGQSTDTQYF.

This clonotype has just a few counts. V is TRBV10-3 and J is TRBJ1-2, with D perhaps matching TRBD1 (5 bases). Per the germline V gene, CDR1 is ENHRY and CDR2 is SYGVKD. The CDR3 is 14 residues long. The germline V and J ends were trimmed by 0 bases and 3 bases, with 8 bases remaining between them. CDR3 sequence reads: CAISESAGDYGYTF. In nucleotides, the CDR3 is TGTGCCATCAGTGAGTCGGCGGGGGACTATGGCTACACCTTC.

The rearrangement uses TRBV12-3 or TRBV12-4 and TRBJ1-2, with unresolved D. Trimming pared 4 bases from V and 8 bases from J, leaving 14 bases between. This CDR3 has 13 residues. Here the CDR3 reads CASSSAKGYGYTF. The CDR3 nucleotides read TGTGCCAGCAGTTCGGCGAAGGGATACGGCTACACCTTC.

V and J are TRBV12-3 or TRBV12-4 and TRBJ2-3; TRBD2 might be the D (5 bases). The CDR3 has 15 amino acids. Trimming took off 4 bases at V and 2 bases at J, with 13 bases between the two ends. CDR3 residues: CASSSAGDDTDTQYF. CDR3 bases: TGTGCCAGCAGTTCGGCCGGGGATGACACAGATACGCAGTATTTT.

This clonotype occurred a few times. The chain is built from TRBV6-5 and TRBJ2-7; 10 bases are shared with TRBD1. This CDR3 region has 15 residues. Trimming cost V 4 bases and J 3 bases; bases outside gene matches: 6. Germline loops: CDR1 MNHEY, CDR2 SVGAGI. This CDR3 reads CASSLGDRGIYEQYF. In DNA, the CDR3 is TGTGCCAGCAGTTTAGGGGACAGGGGTATCTACGAGCAGTACTTC.

The rearrangement joins TRBV20-1 to TRBJ1-2; no firm D call. The CDR3 length is 11 residues. The V and J ends lost 3 bases and 8 bases respectively, with 10 bases between them. Germline assignment: CDR1 DFQATT and CDR2 SNEGSKA (reference sequence). The CDR3 sequence: CSARNQRGYTF. CDR3 nucleotide sequence: TGCAGTGCTAGGAACCAGAGGGGCTACACCTTC.

Ten or more counts support this clonotype. V is TRBV7-6 and J is TRBJ2-1; no firm D call. This CDR3 has 15 residues. V lost 6 bases and J 1 base, leaving 13 bases between the germline ends. The germline gives CDR1 SGHVS, CDR2 FNYEAQ. The CDR3 DNA sequence: TGTGCCAGCAGTCCGACGGCCGGGTCCTACAATGAGCAGTTCTTC. Protein: CASSPTAGSYNEQFF.

The gene calls are TRBV7-9 and TRBJ1-6; maybe TRBD1 (5 bases). V lost 3 bases and J 7 bases, leaving 13 bases between the germline ends. This CDR3 comprises 15 residues. Germline V CDR1 and CDR2: SEHNR, FQNEAQ (reference sequence). DNA of the CDR3: TGTGCCAGCAGCTTGGAGGGGAATAGGAATTCACCCCTCCACTTT. Its translation is CASSLEGNRNSPLHF.

This clonotype was recorded a few times. The chain carries TRBV7-9 and TRBJ1-2; D unclear. The germline V gene has CDR1 SEHNR and CDR2 FQNEAQ (reference sequence). The germline V and J ends were trimmed by 5 bases and 4 bases, with 14 bases remaining between them. The CDR3 sequence is 14 residues long. The CDR3 nucleotides are TGTGCCAGCAGCACCACGGCGGTAGGCTATGGCTACACCTTC. It codes for CASSTTAVGYGYTF.

This clonotype occurred a few times. The chain links TRBV7-9 to TRBJ1-1, with D possibly being TRBD1 (6 bases). The germline V and J ends were trimmed by 11 bases and 4 bases, with 23 bases remaining between them. The germline gives CDR1 SEHNR, CDR2 FQNEAQ (reference sequence). The CDR3 extends over 15 amino acids. The CDR3 bases are TGTGCCTACGTAAGGTCAGGGGACCCCGGCACTGAAGCTTTCTTT. Translating gives CAYVRSGDPGTEAFF.